This T cell receptor beta chain appears in the sequencing data of a study of T cells in Graves' hyperthyroidism and ophthalmopathy. Looked up from germline, CDR1 is SGHKS and CDR2 is YYEKEE (reference sequence). The length of the CDR3 is 15 residues. V trimming: 0 bases; J trimming: 6 bases; junction bases outside the gene matches: 7. The sample holds many counts of this clonotype. Amplified regions were TCR beta CDR3 sequences from RNA transcripts. HTBI primers were the set used in a first-round RT-PCR of the TCR CDR3. One entry per CDR3 protein, called by TCRdb with MiXCR from the multiplex PCR reads. The sample contains 300,000 to 400,000 distinct CDR3 sequences, around 20% of which appear only once.

Sequencing input: blood. This TCR was sampled from a woman in her 50s with Graves' hyperthyroidism. This chain uses TRBV5-5 with TRBJ2-7; 9 nucleotides line up with TRBD1. CDR3 nucleotide sequence: TGTGCCAGCAGCTTGGGGGGACAGGGTGGCGCCGAGCAGTACTTC. It yields the protein CASSLGGQGGAEQYF.